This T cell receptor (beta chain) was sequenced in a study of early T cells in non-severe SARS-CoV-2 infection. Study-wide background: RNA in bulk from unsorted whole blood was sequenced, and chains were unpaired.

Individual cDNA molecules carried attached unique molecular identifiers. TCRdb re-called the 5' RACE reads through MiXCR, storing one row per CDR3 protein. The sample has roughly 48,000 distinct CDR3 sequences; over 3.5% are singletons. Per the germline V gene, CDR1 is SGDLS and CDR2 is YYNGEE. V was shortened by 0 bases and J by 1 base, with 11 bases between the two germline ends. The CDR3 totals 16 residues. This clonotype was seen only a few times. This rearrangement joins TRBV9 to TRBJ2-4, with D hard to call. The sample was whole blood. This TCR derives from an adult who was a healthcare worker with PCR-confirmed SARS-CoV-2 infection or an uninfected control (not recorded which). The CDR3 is CASSVGPNGAKNIQYF. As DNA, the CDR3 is TGTGCCAGCAGCGTAGGACCGAACGGTGCCAAAAACATTCAGTACTTC.